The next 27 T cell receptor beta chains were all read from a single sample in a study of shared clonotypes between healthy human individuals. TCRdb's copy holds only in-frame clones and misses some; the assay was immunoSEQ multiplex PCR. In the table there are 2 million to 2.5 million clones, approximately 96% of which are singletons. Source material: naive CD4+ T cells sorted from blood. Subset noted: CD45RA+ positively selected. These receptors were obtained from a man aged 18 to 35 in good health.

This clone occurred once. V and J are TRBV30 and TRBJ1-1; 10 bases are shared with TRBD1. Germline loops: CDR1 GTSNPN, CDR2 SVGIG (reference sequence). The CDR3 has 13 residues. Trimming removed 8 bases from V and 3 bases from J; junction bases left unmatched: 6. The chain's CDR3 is CAHDRGLDTEAFF. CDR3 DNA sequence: TGTGCCCATGACAGGGGGCTGGACACTGAAGCTTTCTTT.

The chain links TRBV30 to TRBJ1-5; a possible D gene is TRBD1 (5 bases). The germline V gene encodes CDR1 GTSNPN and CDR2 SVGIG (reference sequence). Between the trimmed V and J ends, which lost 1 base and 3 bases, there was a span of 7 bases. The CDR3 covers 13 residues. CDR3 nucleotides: TGTGCCTGGAGTGCACAGGTCAATCAGCCCCAGCATTTT. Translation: CAWSAQVNQPQHF.

CDR3 sequence reads: CASSQRAERTGELFF. As DNA, the CDR3 is TGCGCCAGCAGCCAGCGGGCTGAACGCACCGGGGAGCTGTTTTTT. The chain is built from TRBV5-1 and TRBJ2-2; maybe TRBD2 (6 bases). V was trimmed by 4 bases and J by 4 bases, leaving 14 bases between them. CDR1 is SGHRS, CDR2 YFSETQ, per germline. The CDR3 spans 15 residues.

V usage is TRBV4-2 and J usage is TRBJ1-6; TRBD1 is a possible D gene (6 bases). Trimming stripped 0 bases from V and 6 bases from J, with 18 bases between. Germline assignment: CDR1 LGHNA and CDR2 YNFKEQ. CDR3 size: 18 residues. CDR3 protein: CASSQEGTGGFGNSPLHF. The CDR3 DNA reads TGTGCCAGCAGCCAAGAGGGAACCGGGGGCTTTGGTAATTCACCCCTCCACTTT.

The CDR3 nucleotides read TGTGCCAGCGCTCTGGGTACTGGCACCGGGGAGCTGTTTTTT. It translates to CASALGTGTGELFF. V and J are TRBV2 and TRBJ2-2; D is ambiguous. Germline assignment: CDR1 SNHLY and CDR2 FYNNEI. Deletions cut 8 bases from V and 4 bases from J, with 14 bases between. CDR3 length: 14 amino acids. Full variable domain (remainder filled in from reference TRBV2 and TRBJ2-2): EPEVTQTPSHQVTQMGQEVILRCVPISNHLYFYWYRQILGQKVEFLVSFYNNEISEKSEIFDDQFSVERPDGSNFTLKIRSTKLEDSAMYFCASALGTGTGELFFGEGSRLTVL.

The CDR3 DNA is TGTGCCAGCAGCTCTGACAGGGGCTTCTATGGCTACACCTTC. Its protein is CASSSDRGFYGYTF. The rearrangement joins TRBV11-3 to TRBJ1-2; 8 bases line up with TRBD1. CDR3 length: 14 residues. V lost 4 bases to trimming and J lost 4 bases; unmatched junction nucleotides: 5. CDR1 is SGHNT, CDR2 YENEEA, per germline.

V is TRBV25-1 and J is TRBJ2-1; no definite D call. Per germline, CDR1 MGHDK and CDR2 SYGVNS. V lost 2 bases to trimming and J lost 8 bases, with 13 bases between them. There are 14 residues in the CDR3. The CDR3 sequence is CASSEPPPGHEQFF. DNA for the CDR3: TGTGCCAGCAGTGAACCCCCCCCGGGCCATGAGCAGTTCTTC.

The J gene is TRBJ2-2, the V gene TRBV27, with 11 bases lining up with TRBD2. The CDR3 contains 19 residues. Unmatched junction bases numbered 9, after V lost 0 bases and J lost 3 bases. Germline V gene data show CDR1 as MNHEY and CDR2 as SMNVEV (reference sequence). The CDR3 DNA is TGTGCCAGCAGTTTATCTTATCGGACTAGCGGGTCTTACACCGGGGAGCTGTTTTTT. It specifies CASSLSYRTSGSYTGELFF.

The DNA for the CDR3 is TGTGCCAGCAGCCAAGGAAAGGTCGGGAGGGCCCCCGATACGCAGTATTTT. Translating it yields CASSQGKVGRAPDTQYF. V gene TRBV14 combines with J gene TRBJ2-3; TRBD2 aligns across 8 bases. Trimming cost V 1 base and J 6 bases; bases outside gene matches: 12. The CDR3 is made up of 17 amino acids. Germline CDR1 SGHDN, CDR2 FVKESK.

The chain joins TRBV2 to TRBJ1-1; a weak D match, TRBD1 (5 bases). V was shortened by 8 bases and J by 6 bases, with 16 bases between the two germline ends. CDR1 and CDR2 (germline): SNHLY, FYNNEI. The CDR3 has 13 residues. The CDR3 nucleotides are TGTGCCAGCGAAGGTCGCGGGGCAGCTGAAGCTTTCTTT. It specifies CASEGRGAAEAFF.

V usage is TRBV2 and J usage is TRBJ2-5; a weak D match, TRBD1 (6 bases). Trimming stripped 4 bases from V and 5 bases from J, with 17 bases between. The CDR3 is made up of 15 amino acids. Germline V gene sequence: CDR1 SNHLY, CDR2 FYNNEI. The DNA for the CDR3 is TGTGCCAGCAGTGTTAAACAGGGAATAGGGGAGACCCAGTACTTC. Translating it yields CASSVKQGIGETQYF.

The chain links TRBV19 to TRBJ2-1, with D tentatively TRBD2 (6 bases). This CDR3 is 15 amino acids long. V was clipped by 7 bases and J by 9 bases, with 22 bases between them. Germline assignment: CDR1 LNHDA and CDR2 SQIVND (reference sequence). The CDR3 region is CASNSPTGVGSEQFF. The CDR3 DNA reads TGTGCCAGTAACAGCCCCACGGGAGTGGGAAGTGAGCAGTTCTTC.

The CDR3 nucleotides are TGTGCCAGCAGCCGAGATGTCAGACCGAACACCGGGGAGCTGTTTTTT. This sequence encodes CASSRDVRPNTGELFF. The V and J genes are TRBV7-2 and TRBJ2-2; D is uncertain. The CDR3 is 16 amino acids. The V gene's germline CDR1 is SGHTA and CDR2 FQGNSA. Trimming removed 5 bases at V and 0 bases at J, with 13 bases between.

The CDR3 protein is CASTLGTGENYGYTF. DNA for the CDR3: TGTGCCAGCACCTTAGGTACCGGGGAAAACTATGGCTACACCTTC. This chain uses TRBV6-1 with TRBJ1-2, with D unclear. V was cut by 7 bases and J by 2 bases, with 17 bases left in between. The CDR3 consists of 15 residues. The V gene's germline CDR1 is MNHNS and CDR2 SASEGT.

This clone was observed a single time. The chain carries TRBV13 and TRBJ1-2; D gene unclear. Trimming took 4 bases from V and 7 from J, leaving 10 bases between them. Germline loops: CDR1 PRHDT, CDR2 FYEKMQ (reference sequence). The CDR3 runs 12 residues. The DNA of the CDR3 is TGTGCCAGCAGCTCCGGTGTAGGTGGCTACACCTTC. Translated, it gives CASSSGVGGYTF.

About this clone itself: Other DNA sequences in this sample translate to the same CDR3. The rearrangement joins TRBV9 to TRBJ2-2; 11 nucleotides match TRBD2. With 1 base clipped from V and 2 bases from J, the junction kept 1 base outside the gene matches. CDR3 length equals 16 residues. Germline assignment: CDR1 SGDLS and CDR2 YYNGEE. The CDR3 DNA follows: TGTGCCAGCAGCGTACTAGCGGGGGGAAACACCGGGGAGCTGTTTTTT. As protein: CASSVLAGGNTGELFF.

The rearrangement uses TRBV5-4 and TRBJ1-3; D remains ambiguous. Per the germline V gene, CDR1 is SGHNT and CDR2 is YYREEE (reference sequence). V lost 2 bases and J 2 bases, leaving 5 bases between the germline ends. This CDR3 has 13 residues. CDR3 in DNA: TGTGCCAGCAGCTTAAGGGCTGGAAACACCATATATTTT. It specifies CASSLRAGNTIYF.

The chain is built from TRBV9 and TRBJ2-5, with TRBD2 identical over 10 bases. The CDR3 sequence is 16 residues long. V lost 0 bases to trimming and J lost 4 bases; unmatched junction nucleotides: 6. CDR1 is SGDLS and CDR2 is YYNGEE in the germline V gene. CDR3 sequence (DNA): TGTGCCAGCAGCGTAGCAGGACTAGCGGCGTTAGAGACCCAGTACTTC. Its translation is CASSVAGLAALETQYF.

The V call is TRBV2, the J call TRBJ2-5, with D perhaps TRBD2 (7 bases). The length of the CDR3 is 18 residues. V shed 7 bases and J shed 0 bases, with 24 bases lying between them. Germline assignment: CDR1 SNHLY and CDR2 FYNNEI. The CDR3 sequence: CASNKRGGGQTNQETQYF. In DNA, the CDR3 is TGTGCCAGCAACAAGCGCGGCGGGGGCCAAACCAACCAAGAGACCCAGTACTTC.

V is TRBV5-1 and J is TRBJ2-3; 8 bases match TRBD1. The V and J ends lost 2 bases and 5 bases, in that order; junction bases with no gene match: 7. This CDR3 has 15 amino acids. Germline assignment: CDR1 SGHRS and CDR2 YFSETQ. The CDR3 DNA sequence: TGCGCCAGCAGCTTATCCGGGACAGGAGGAGATACGCAGTATTTT. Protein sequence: CASSLSGTGGDTQYF.

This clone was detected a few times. The CDR3 loop is CASSVLLVNNEQFF. In nucleotides, the CDR3 is TGTGCCAGCAGCGTGTTACTAGTAAACAATGAGCAGTTCTTC. The chain links TRBV7-9 to TRBJ2-1; TRBD2 might be the D (5 bases). The CDR3 is 14 amino acids. The V and J ends lost 5 bases and 5 bases respectively, with 13 bases between them. In germline, CDR1 is SEHNR, CDR2 FQNEAQ (reference sequence).

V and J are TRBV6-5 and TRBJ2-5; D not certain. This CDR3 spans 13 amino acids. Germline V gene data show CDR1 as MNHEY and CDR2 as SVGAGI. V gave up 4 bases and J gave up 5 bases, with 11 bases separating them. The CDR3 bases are TGTGCCAGCAGTTCCGGGTTGATTGAGACCCAGTACTTC. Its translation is CASSSGLIETQYF.

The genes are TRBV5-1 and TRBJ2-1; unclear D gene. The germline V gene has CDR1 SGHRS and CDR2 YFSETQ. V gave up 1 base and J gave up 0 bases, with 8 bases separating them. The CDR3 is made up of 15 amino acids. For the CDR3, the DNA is TGCGCCAGCAGCTTGACAGAGAACTCCTACAATGAGCAGTTCTTC. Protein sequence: CASSLTENSYNEQFF.

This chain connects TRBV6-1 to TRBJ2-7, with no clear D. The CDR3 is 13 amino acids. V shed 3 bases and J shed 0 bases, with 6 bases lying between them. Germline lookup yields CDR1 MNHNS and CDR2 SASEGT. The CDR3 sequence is CASSDYPSYEQYF. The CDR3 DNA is TGTGCCAGCAGTGATTACCCCTCCTACGAGCAGTACTTC.

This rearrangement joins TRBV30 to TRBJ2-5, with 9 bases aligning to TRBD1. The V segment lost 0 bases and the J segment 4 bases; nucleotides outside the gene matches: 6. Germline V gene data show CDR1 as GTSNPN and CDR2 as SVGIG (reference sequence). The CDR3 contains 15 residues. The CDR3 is CAWSVGDRASETQYF. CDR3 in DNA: TGTGCCTGGAGTGTAGGGGACAGGGCATCAGAGACCCAGTACTTC.

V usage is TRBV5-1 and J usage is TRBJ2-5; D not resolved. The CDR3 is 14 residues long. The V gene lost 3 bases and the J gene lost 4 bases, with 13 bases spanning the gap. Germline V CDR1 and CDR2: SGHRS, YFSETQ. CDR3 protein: CASSSPGLGETQYF. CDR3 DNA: TGCGCCAGCAGCTCCCCTGGGCTTGGAGAGACCCAGTACTTC.

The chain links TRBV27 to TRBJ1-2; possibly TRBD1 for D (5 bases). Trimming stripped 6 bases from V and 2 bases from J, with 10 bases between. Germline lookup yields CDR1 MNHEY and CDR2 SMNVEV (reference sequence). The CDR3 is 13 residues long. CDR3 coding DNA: TGTGCCAGCAGCAACAGGCCGAACTATGGCTACACCTTC. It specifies CASSNRPNYGYTF.